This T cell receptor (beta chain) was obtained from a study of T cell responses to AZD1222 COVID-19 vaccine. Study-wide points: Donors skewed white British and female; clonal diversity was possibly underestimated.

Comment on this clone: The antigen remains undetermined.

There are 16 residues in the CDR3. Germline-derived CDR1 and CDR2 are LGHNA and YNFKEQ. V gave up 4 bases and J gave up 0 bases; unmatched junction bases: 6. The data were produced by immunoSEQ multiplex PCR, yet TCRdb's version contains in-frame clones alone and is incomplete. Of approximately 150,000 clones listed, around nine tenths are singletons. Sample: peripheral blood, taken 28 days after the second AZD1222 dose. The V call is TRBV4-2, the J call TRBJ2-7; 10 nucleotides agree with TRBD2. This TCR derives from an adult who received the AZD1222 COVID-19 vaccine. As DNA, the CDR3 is TGTGCCAGCAGCCTTTCTAGCGGGGGAAGCTCCTACGAGCAGTACTTC. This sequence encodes CASSLSSGGSSYEQYF.